A single T cell receptor (beta chain) is shown here with its context. Its cognate antigen is unknown. The sample comes from a study of cytomegalovirus exposure and HLA in healthy donors. Study summary: Most genotyped donors, 81% of more than 300, had Caucasian-associated genetic ancestry.

In the PCR, 60 Vbeta and 13 Jbeta primers were used. Produced via immunoSEQ multiplex PCR; TCRdb's table is partial and in-frame only. The repertoire holds 200,000 to 250,000 clones, with roughly 88% as singletons. Findings and limits, study-wide: In a later analysis, V- and J-gene trimming of beta chains associated with a DCLRE1C missense variant, replicated independently. Earlier analysis yielded a pattern in which most TCR beta V segments were productive about 87% or about 30% of the time.

In germline, CDR1 is LGHNA, CDR2 YNFKEQ. This CDR3 region has 15 residues. With 4 bases removed from V and 3 bases from J, the gap between germline ends came to 15 bases. The chain is built from TRBV4-2 and TRBJ1-1, with D perhaps matching TRBD1 (5 bases). Sample: PBMCs. The receptor was derived from a boy aged 2 to 9 in good health and CMV-seronegative. The CDR3 sequence: CASSRHSGGDTEAFF. CDR3 DNA: TGTGCCAGCAGCCGTCACTCCGGAGGGGACACTGAAGCTTTCTTT.